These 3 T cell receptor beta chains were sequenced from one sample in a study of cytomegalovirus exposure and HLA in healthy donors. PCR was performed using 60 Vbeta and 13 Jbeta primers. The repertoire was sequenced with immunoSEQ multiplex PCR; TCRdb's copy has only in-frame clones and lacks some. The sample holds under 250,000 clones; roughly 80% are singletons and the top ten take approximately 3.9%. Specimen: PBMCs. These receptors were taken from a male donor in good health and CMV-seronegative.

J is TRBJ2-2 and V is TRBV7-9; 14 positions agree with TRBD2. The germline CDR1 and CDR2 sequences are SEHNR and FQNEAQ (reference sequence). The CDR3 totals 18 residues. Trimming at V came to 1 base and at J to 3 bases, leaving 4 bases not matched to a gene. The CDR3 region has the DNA TGTGCCAGCAGCTTAGGCCCGGGACTAGCGGGGGACACCGGGGAGCTGTTTTTT. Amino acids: CASSLGPGLAGDTGELFF.

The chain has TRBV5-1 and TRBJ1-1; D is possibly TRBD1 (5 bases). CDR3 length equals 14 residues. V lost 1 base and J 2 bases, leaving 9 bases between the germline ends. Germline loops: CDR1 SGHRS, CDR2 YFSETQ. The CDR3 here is CASSLSGANTEAFF. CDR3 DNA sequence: TGCGCCAGCAGCTTGTCTGGGGCCAACACTGAAGCTTTCTTT.

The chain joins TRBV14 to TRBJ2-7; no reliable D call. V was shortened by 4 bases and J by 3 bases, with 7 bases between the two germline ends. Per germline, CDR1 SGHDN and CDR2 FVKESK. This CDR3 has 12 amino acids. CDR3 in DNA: TGTGCCAGCAGCCTAGACTTCTACGAGCAGTACTTC. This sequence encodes CASSLDFYEQYF. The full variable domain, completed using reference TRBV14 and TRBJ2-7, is EAGVTQFPSHSVIEKGQTVTLRCDPISGHDNLYWYRRVMGKEIKFLLHFVKESKQDESGMPNNRFLAERTGGTYSTLKVQPAELEDSGVYFCASSLDFYEQYFGPGTRLTVT.